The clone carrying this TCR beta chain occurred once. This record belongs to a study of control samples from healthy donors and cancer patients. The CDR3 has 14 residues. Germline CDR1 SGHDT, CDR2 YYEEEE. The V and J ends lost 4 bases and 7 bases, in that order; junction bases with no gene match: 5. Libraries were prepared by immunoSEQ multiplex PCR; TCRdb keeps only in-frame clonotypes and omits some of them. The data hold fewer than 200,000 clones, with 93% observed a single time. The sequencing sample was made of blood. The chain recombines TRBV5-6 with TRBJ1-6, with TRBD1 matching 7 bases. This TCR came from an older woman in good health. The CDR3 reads CASSHRGTNSPLHF. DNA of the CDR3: TGTGCCAGCAGCCACAGGGGAACCAATTCACCCCTCCACTTT. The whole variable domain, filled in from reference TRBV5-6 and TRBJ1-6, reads DAGVTQSPTHLIKTRGQQVTLRCSPKSGHDTVSWYQQALGQGPQFIFQYYEEEERQRGNFPDRFSGHQFPNYSSELNVNALLLGDSALYLCASSHRGTNSPLHFGNGTRLTVT.